Presented here are 14 T cell receptor beta chains from one specimen sequenced in a study of Ad26.COV2.S vaccination and SARS-CoV-2 variants. Treatment reported: 15 to 20 received Ad26.COV2.S at low or high dose, single or two shots; about 5 received placebo; per-sample allocation not given. Sample collection was performed on day 63 after the first vaccine or placebo injection. TCRdb's table, derived via immunoSEQ multiplex PCR, lists solely in-frame clones and lacks some. Of approximately 350,000 clones listed, roughly 80% are singletons. Here the sequenced sample was peripheral blood, taken in a trial of Ad26.COV2.S vaccine versus placebo. The source of these receptors is a person aged 18 to 59 who received the Ad26.COV2.S COVID-19 vaccine or a placebo.

Only a few counts were recorded for this clone. V and J are TRBV6-5 and TRBJ1-6, with a possible D match to TRBD1 (5 bases). CDR3 length: 14 amino acids. Trimming stripped 7 bases from V and 7 bases from J, with 14 bases between. The germline gives CDR1 MNHEY, CDR2 SVGAGI. CDR3 coding DNA: TGTGCCAGCACCGAAAGGGGAAGGAATTCACCCCTCCACTTT. Translating it yields CASTERGRNSPLHF.

The DNA of the CDR3 is TGTGCCAGCAGCCCCAGGTCGCGGGAGAGTCGAGATACGCAGTATTTT. This encodes CASSPRSRESRDTQYF. The V call is TRBV28, the J call TRBJ2-3, with TRBD2 identical over 7 bases. The germline gives CDR1 MDHEN, CDR2 SYDVKM. The length of the CDR3 is 16 residues. J was trimmed by 5 bases and V by 6 bases; bases with no gene match: 14. Variable domain in full (rest from reference TRBV28 and TRBJ2-3): DVKVTQSSRYLVKRTGEKVFLECVQDMDHENMFWYRQDPGLGLRLIYFSYDVKMKEKGDIPEGYSVSREKKERFSLILESASTNQTSMYLCASSPRSRESRDTQYFGPGTRLTVL.

This CDR3 reads CASSLSGRAADTQYF. The DNA for the CDR3 is TGCGCCAGCAGCTTGAGCGGGAGGGCGGCAGATACGCAGTATTTT. The V gene is TRBV5-1, the J gene TRBJ2-3; 10 bases line up with TRBD2. CDR1 and CDR2 from the germline V gene are SGHRS and YFSETQ. Germline trimming cut 1 base from V and 4 bases from J; bases unmatched to any gene: 3. There are 15 residues in the CDR3.

The gene calls are TRBV5-8 and TRBJ2-3, with 12 bases matching TRBD2. Germline CDR1 and CDR2: SGHTS and YDEGEE. V lost 3 bases, J lost 3 bases, and 11 bases stayed unmatched. The CDR3 extends over 18 amino acids. In DNA form, the CDR3 reads TGTGCCAGCAGCTCCGCCGCCGGGCTAGCGGGGGGGACAGATACGCAGTATTTT. Translating gives CASSSAAGLAGGTDTQYF.

This chain joins TRBV15 and TRBJ2-1, with 11 bases lining up with TRBD2. The CDR3 extends over 18 amino acids. V was clipped by 5 bases and J by 1 base; unmatched bases: 10. Germline assignment: CDR1 LNHNV and CDR2 YYDKDF (reference sequence). In nucleotides, the CDR3 is TGTGCCACCAGCGGAAAAGATCCTAGCGGGAGGTCCTACAATGAGCAGTTCTTC. Residues: CATSGKDPSGRSYNEQFF. The full variable domain, with the rest looked up from reference TRBV15 and TRBJ2-1, is DAMVIQNPRYQVTQFGKPVTLSCSQTLNHNVMYWYQQKSSQAPKLLFHYYDKDFNNEADTPDNFQSRRPNTSFCFLDIRSPGLGDTAMYLCATSGKDPSGRSYNEQFFGPGTRLTVL.

This chain links TRBV5-1 with TRBJ2-7; maybe TRBD2 (5 bases). CDR3 size: 14 residues. Deletions cut 3 bases from V and 4 bases from J, with 14 bases between. Germline CDR1 is SGHRS and CDR2 is YFSETQ. For the CDR3, the DNA is TGCGCCAGCAGCTGGAGGACGACCTCTTACGAGCAGTACTTC. It yields the protein CASSWRTTSYEQYF.

With regard to this clone: Different DNA sequences within this sample yield the same CDR3. As DNA, the CDR3 is TGTGCCAGCAGCTTGCGGGGGGGCTATGGCTACACCTTC. It encodes CASSLRGGYGYTF. The rearrangement uses TRBV5-6 and TRBJ1-2; D possibly corresponds to TRBD1 (5 bases). V was shortened by 1 base and J by 4 bases, with 8 bases between the two germline ends. This CDR3 has 13 residues. Germline values: CDR1 SGHDT, CDR2 YYEEEE. Full variable domain (outside the CDR3, taken from reference TRBV5-6 and TRBJ1-2): DAGVTQSPTHLIKTRGQQVTLRCSPKSGHDTVSWYQQALGQGPQFIFQYYEEEERQRGNFPDRFSGHQFPNYSSELNVNALLLGDSALYLCASSLRGGYGYTFGSGTRLTVV.

The gene calls are TRBV7-9 and TRBJ2-3, with 11 bases fitting TRBD1. In germline, CDR1 is SEHNR, CDR2 FQNEAQ (reference sequence). With 5 bases clipped from V and 5 bases from J, the junction kept 9 bases outside the gene matches. The CDR3 is 16 residues long. In DNA form, the CDR3 reads TGTGCCAGCAGCGACCTGGACAGGGGGCCTGGAGATACGCAGTATTTT. This gives the protein CASSDLDRGPGDTQYF.

V and J are TRBV3-1 (or the pseudogene TRBV3-2) and TRBJ2-3; 9 bases agree with TRBD2. This CDR3 is built from 16 residues. Germline CDR1 is LGHDT and CDR2 is YNNKEL (reference sequence). J lost 4 bases, V lost 2 bases, and 7 bases had no gene match. Written as DNA, the CDR3 is TGTGCCAGCAGCCAAACCAGCGGGAGGTTAGCAGATACGCAGTATTTT. Encoded protein: CASSQTSGRLADTQYF.

The chain has TRBV21-1 and TRBJ2-7; the DNA was not compared with TRBD1, the D call given in the table. TRBV21-1 is labeled a pseudogene. This CDR3 is 12 amino acids long. CDR3 nucleotides: TGTGCCAGCGGGCCTCCCCCTAACGAGCAGTACTTC. This codes for CASGPPPNEQYF.

With regard to this clone: At the DNA level, this CDR3 is encoded by other sequences in the same sample as well. V is TRBV5-1 and J is TRBJ2-3, with 7 nucleotides matching TRBD2. V shed 0 bases and J 3 bases; nucleotides not matched to a gene: 1. The length of the CDR3 is 14 residues. Germline CDR1 is SGHRS and CDR2 is YFSETQ. The CDR3 nucleotides read TGCGCCAGCAGCTTGGGGGGAGGGACAGATACGCAGTATTTT. Residues: CASSLGGGTDTQYF.

This clone was seen a few times. The chain uses TRBV6-6 and TRBJ1-4, with D unresolved. Trimming cost V 5 bases and J 6 bases, with 4 bases left between them. Germline CDR1 MNHNY, CDR2 SVGAGI (reference sequence). The CDR3 extends over 11 amino acids. This chain's CDR3 is CASSNDEKLFF. DNA of the CDR3: TGTGCCAGCAGTAACGATGAAAAACTGTTTTTT.

The rearrangement uses TRBV25-1 and TRBJ1-5, with 8 nucleotides matching TRBD1. CDR3 length: 15 amino acids. Looked up from germline, CDR1 is MGHDK and CDR2 is SYGVNS. Unmatched junction bases numbered 5, after V lost 4 bases and J lost 3 bases. The CDR3 coding sequence is TGTGCCAGCAGTGGGGGACAGGACCTCAATCAGCCCCAGCATTTT. Translating it yields CASSGGQDLNQPQHF.

The V gene is TRBV7-3, the J gene TRBJ2-7; 8 bases match TRBD1. V dropped 5 bases and J dropped 1; count of bases not matched to a gene: 10. Germline V CDR1 and CDR2: SGHTA, FQGTGA. The CDR3 consists of 16 residues. CDR3 region: CASSPGGGSLSYEQYF. The CDR3 nucleotides read TGTGCCAGCAGCCCAGGGGGCGGAAGTCTGTCCTACGAGCAGTACTTC.